Shown below are 16 T cell receptor beta chains from a single sample sequenced in a study of T cell responses to AZD1222 COVID-19 vaccine. Sequencing was performed with immunoSEQ multiplex PCR; in TCRdb, only in-frame clones are kept and a portion is missing. The sample shows 86,000 or so clones, 75% to 95% of them seen only once. The material was peripheral blood, obtained 28 days after the second AZD1222 dose. The receptors originated from an adult who received the AZD1222 COVID-19 vaccine.

This chain joins TRBV28 and TRBJ1-5; D call uncertain. The germline gives CDR1 MDHEN, CDR2 SYDVKM. Deletions cut 3 bases from V and 4 bases from J, with 13 bases between. CDR3 size: 15 residues. Here the CDR3 DNA reads TGTGCCAGCAGTTTGAGTACAGACGGGAATCAGCCCCAGCATTTT. Translated: CASSLSTDGNQPQHF.

Points on this clone: This specimen includes other DNA sequences encoding the same CDR3. This chain links TRBV18 with TRBJ2-3; no definite D call. CDR3 length: 13 residues. Looked up from germline, CDR1 is KGHSH and CDR2 is LQKENI. V shed 0 bases and J shed 0 bases, with 1 base lying between them. The CDR3 loop is CASSPPSTDTQYF. The CDR3 region has the DNA TGTGCCAGCTCACCACCTAGCACAGATACGCAGTATTTT.

The chain has TRBV7-9 and TRBJ1-2; D gene ambiguous. V lost 5 bases and J lost 6, with 19 bases in between. The germline V gene has CDR1 SEHNR and CDR2 FQNEAQ (reference sequence). CDR3 size: 15 residues. The CDR3 here is CASSPITGGIDGYTF. The DNA of the CDR3 is TGTGCCAGCAGCCCAATTACTGGAGGGATCGATGGCTACACCTTC.

V is TRBV6-6 and J is TRBJ1-2; TRBD1 aligns across 8 bases. Per germline, CDR1 MNHNY and CDR2 SVGAGI (reference sequence). The CDR3 is made up of 14 amino acids. J lost 4 bases, V lost 6 bases, and 7 bases had no gene match. The CDR3 bases are TGTGCCAGCAGGCAAGGACAGGGAACCTATGGCTACACCTTC. This sequence encodes CASRQGQGTYGYTF.

The chain has TRBV7-8 and TRBJ2-5, with a tentative D call TRBD2 (7 bases). Germline CDR1 is SGHVS and CDR2 is FQNEAQ. V dropped 2 bases and J dropped 4 bases, with 14 bases sitting between them. The length of the CDR3 is 15 residues. The CDR3 loop is CASSLRVRGGETQYF. The DNA for the CDR3 is TGTGCCAGCAGCTTACGGGTGAGGGGGGGAGAGACCCAGTACTTC.

The chain employs TRBV3-1 (or the pseudogene TRBV3-2) and TRBJ1-5, with 10 bases that match TRBD1. The CDR3 is 14 amino acids. CDR1 and CDR2 from the germline V gene are LGHDT and YNNKEL (reference sequence). Trimming at V came to 5 bases and at J to 5 bases, leaving 3 bases not matched to a gene. The chain's CDR3 is CASSIGTGDQPQHF. As DNA, the CDR3 is TGTGCCAGCAGCATCGGGACAGGGGATCAGCCCCAGCATTTT.

The rearrangement links TRBV7-9 to TRBJ2-7; a possible D gene is TRBD1 (6 bases). CDR3 length: 15 amino acids. V lost 0 bases and J 2 bases, leaving 11 bases between the germline ends. Germline V CDR1 and CDR2: SEHNR, FQNEAQ (reference sequence). The CDR3 loop reads CASSLAGGQTYEQYF. DNA for the CDR3: TGTGCCAGCAGCTTAGCGGGCGGACAGACCTACGAGCAGTACTTC.

The V call is TRBV5-5, the J call TRBJ1-1; 7 bases align to TRBD1. The CDR3 extends over 15 amino acids. With 4 bases clipped from V and 3 bases from J, the junction kept 9 bases outside the gene matches. CDR1 is SGHKS and CDR2 is YYEKEE in the germline V gene (reference sequence). The CDR3: CASSRSGTEDTEAFF. DNA for the CDR3: TGTGCCAGCAGCCGTTCCGGGACAGAGGACACTGAAGCTTTCTTT. The full variable domain, its missing parts supplied by reference TRBV5-5 and TRBJ1-1, is DAGVTQSPTHLIKTRGQQVTLRCSPISGHKSVSWYQQVLGQGPQFIFQYYEKEERGRGNFPDRFSARQFPNYSSELNVNALLLGDSALYLCASSRSGTEDTEAFFGQGTRLTVV.

This chain joins TRBV11-2 and TRBJ1-5, with 9 bases matching TRBD1. Germline CDR1 is SGHAT and CDR2 is FQNNGV. This CDR3 is 16 amino acids long. J gave up 6 bases and V 5 bases, and 11 bases lay outside the gene matches. The CDR3 here is CASSLMGGTGSQPQHF. The CDR3 DNA follows: TGTGCCAGCAGCCTAATGGGGGGGACAGGGAGTCAGCCCCAGCATTTT.

The V gene is TRBV2, the J gene TRBJ1-5; 9 bases are a match to TRBD1. The germline V gene encodes CDR1 SNHLY and CDR2 FYNNEI. The CDR3 contains 14 residues. V shed 6 bases, J shed 6 bases, and the junction held 6 bases outside the gene matches. CDR3 coding DNA: TGTGCCAGCAGCACAGGGGGCTCCAGTCAGCCCCAGCATTTT. The encoded protein is CASSTGGSSQPQHF.

This chain connects TRBV19 to TRBJ2-1; a possible D gene is TRBD2 (6 bases). V shed 4 bases and J shed 0 bases, with 10 bases lying between them. Looked up from germline, CDR1 is LNHDA and CDR2 is SQIVND (reference sequence). The CDR3 contains 15 residues. The CDR3 DNA follows: TGTGCCAGTAGTAGCGGGATCAGCTCCTACAATGAGCAGTTCTTC. This codes for CASSSGISSYNEQFF.

The rearrangement joins TRBV28 to TRBJ2-4; 8 bases agree with TRBD1. The CDR3 loop spans 14 amino acids. J was trimmed by 6 bases and V by 8 bases; bases with no gene match: 9. Germline V lookup: CDR1 MDHEN, CDR2 SYDVKM. The CDR3 nucleotides read TGTGCCAGCGAGAACAGGGGGGCTTTAAACATTCAGTACTTC. As protein: CASENRGALNIQYF.

The CDR3 coding sequence is TGTGCCAGCAGTTACACCGGCACTTCTGGAAACACCATATATTTT. Translation gives CASSYTGTSGNTIYF. V and J are TRBV6-2 or TRBV6-3 and TRBJ1-3, with D unresolved. This CDR3 comprises 15 residues. V was trimmed by 2 bases and J by 1 base, leaving 9 bases between them. Germline CDR1 reads MNHEY; CDR2 reads SVGEGT.

This chain joins TRBV7-3 and TRBJ2-1, with TRBD2 as a possible D gene (5 bases). V lost 4 bases and J lost 7, with 8 bases in between. In germline, CDR1 is SGHTA, CDR2 FQGTGA. The CDR3 loop spans 12 amino acids. The CDR3 protein is CASSSGLNEQFF. The CDR3 nucleotides read TGTGCCAGCAGCTCTGGACTTAATGAGCAGTTCTTC.

This clone was recorded only once. J is TRBJ1-5 and V is TRBV3-1 (or the pseudogene TRBV3-2); TRBD1 agrees at 8 bases. The CDR3 consists of 15 residues. The germline gives CDR1 LGHDT, CDR2 YNNKEL (reference sequence). Losses at the gene ends were 4 bases for V and 5 bases for J; bases not matched to a gene: 7. DNA for the CDR3: TGTGCCAGCAGCCGAGACAGGGGCAGGGATCAGCCCCAGCATTTT. Translating it yields CASSRDRGRDQPQHF.

The sample holds a few counts of this clone. The chain combines TRBV2 with TRBJ1-2; no clear D gene. Trimming took 3 bases from V and 3 from J, leaving 8 bases between them. The CDR3 is 13 residues long. Germline V gene data show CDR1 as SNHLY and CDR2 as FYNNEI. The CDR3 here is CASSEGRDYGYTF. The CDR3 region has the DNA TGTGCCAGCAGTGAGGGGAGGGACTATGGCTACACCTTC.